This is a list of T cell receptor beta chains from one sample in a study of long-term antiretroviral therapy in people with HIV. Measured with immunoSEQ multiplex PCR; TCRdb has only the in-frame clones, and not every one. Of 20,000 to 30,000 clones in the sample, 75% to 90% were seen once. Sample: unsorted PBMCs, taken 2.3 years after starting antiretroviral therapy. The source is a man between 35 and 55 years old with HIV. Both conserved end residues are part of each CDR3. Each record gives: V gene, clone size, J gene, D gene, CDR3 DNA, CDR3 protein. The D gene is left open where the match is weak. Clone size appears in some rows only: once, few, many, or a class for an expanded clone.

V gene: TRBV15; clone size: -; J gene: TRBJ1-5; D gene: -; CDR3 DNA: TGTGCCACCAGCAGAGGGAATAGCAATCAGCCCCAGCATTTT; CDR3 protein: CATSRGNSNQPQHF
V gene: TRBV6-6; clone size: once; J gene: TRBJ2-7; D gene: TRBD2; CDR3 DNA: TGTGCCAGCAGTTACGTTTCCGGGAGGGCCGACGAGCAGTACTTC; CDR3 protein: CASSYVSGRADEQYF
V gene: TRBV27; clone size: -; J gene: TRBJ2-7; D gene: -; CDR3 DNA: TGTGCCAGCAGTCGCTGGGGGGCCTCCGAGCAGTACTTC; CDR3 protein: CASSRWGASEQYF
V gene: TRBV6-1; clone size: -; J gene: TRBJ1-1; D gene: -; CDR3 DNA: TGTGCCAGCAGTGAAGCCGAGGACAGCCCCACTGAAGCTTTCTTT; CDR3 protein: CASSEAEDSPTEAFF
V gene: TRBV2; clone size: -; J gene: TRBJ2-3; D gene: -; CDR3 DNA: TGTGCCAGCAGTCGGGGGCGTTCCACAGATACGCAGTATTTT; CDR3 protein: CASSRGRSTDTQYF
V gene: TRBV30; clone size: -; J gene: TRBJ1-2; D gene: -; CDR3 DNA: TGTGCCTGGAGCCGTGGGTATGGCTACACCTTC; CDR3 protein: CAWSRGYGYTF
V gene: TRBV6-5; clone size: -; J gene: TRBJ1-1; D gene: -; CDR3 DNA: TGTGCCAGCAGTTACTCCCTAGGGATGAACACTGAAGCTTTCTTT; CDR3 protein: CASSYSLGMNTEAFF
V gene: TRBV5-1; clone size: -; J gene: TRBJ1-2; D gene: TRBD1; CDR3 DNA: TGCGCCAGCAGCTTTACAGGGGATGGGGGCTACACCTTC; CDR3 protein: CASSFTGDGGYTF
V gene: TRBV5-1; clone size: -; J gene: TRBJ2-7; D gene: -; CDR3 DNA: TGCGCCAGCAGCTTGGACCGGACCTACGAGCAGTACTTC; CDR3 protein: CASSLDRTYEQYF
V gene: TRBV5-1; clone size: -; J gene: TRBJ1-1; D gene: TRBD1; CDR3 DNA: TGCGCCAGCAACCCGGGACAGGGGGCCAACACTGAAGCTTTCTTT; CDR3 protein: CASNPGQGANTEAFF
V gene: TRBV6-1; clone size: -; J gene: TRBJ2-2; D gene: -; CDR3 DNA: TGTGCCAGCAGTTTGACAGGCCCCACCGGGGAGCTGTTTTTT; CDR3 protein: CASSLTGPTGELFF
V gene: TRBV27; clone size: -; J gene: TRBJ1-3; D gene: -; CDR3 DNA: -; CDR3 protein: CASSSSVGSGNTIYF
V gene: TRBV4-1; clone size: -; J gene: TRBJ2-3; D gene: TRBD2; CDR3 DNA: TGCGCCAGCAGCCAACGCGGGCGGACTAGCACTGCTAGCACAGATACGCAGTATTTT; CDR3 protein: CASSQRGRTSTASTDTQYF
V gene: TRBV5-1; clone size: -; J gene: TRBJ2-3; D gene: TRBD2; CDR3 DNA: TGCGCCAGCAGCTTCTGGACTAGCGGACGAAGCACAGATACGCAGTATTTT; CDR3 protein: CASSFWTSGRSTDTQYF
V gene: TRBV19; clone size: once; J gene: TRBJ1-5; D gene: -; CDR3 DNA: TGTGCCAGTAGGTTACAGGGAATGAGGAGCAATCAGCCCCAGCATTTT; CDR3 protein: CASRLQGMRSNQPQHF
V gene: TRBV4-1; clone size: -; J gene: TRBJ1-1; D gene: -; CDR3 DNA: TGCGCCAGCAGGCCCACCTCCGGGGGAGGCACTGAAGCTTTCTTT; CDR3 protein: CASRPTSGGGTEAFF
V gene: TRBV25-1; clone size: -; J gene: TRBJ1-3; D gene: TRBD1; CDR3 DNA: TGTGCCAGCAGTGATCCCCCCTCCGGGACAGGGTTTGGAAACACCATATATTTT; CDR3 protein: CASSDPPSGTGFGNTIYF
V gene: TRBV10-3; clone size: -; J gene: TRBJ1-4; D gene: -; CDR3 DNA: TGTGCCATCAGCAAAAACAGGGAAACTAATGAAAAACTGTTTTTT; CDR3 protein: CAISKNRETNEKLFF
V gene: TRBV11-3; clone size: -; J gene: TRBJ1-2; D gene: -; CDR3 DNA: TGTGCCAGCAGCTCGGCTTCGACAGCATTCTATGGCTACACCTTC; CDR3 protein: CASSSASTAFYGYTF
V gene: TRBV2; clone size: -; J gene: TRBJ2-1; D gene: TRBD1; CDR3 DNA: TGTGCCAGCAGTGAGGCGAGAACGGGACAGGGGGCTTTTCGTGTCAACAATGAGCAGTTCTTC; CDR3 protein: CASSEARTGQGAFRVNNEQFF
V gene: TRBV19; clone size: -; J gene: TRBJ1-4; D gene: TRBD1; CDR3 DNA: TGTGCCAGTAGTACCGACGGGACAGGGTATTGGAGCCTTAATGAAAAACTGTTTTTT; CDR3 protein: CASSTDGTGYWSLNEKLFF
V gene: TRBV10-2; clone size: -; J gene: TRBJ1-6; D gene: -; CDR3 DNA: TGCGCCAGCAGTGAGGGCGCGCAGAATTCACCCCTCCACTTT; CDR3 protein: CASSEGAQNSPLHF
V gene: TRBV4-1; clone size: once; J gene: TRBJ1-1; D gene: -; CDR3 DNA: TGCGCCAGCAGAAAGGGGCTGGGGAACACTGAAGCTTTCTTT; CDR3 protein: CASRKGLGNTEAFF
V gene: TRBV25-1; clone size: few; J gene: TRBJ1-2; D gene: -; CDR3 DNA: TGTGCCAGCAGTAAAGACGGAGGCGGCTACACCTTC; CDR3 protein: CASSKDGGGYTF
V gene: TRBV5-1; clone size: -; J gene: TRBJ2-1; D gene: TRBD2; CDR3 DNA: TGCGCCAGCAGCGTGGGACTAGCGGGGGGGGGAGGTGAGCAGTTCTTC; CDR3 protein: CASSVGLAGGGGEQFF
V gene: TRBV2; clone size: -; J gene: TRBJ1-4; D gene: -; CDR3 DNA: TGTGCCAGCAGTGATAACAGGGATAGTGAAAAACTGTTTTTT; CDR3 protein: CASSDNRDSEKLFF
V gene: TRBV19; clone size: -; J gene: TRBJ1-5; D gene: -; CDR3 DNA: TGTGCCAGTAGTATAAGTCAGGGGCAGCCCCAGCATTTT; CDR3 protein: CASSISQGQPQHF
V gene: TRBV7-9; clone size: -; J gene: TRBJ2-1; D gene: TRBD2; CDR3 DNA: TGTGCCAGCAGCCCTTCCGGGACTAGCGGGGGATCCTACAATGAGCAGTTCTTC; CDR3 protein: CASSPSGTSGGSYNEQFF
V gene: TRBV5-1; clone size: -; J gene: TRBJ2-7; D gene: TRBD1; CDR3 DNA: TGCGCCAGCAGCTTAACGGCAGGGGGCGGTTACGAGCAGTACTTC; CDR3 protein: CASSLTAGGGYEQYF
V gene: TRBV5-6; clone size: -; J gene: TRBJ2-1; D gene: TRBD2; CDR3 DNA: TGTGCCAGCAGCCCCGGACTAGCGGGGGCCAGCTCCTACAATGAGCAGTTCTTC; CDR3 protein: CASSPGLAGASSYNEQFF
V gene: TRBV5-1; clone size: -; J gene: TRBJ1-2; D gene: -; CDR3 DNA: TGCGCCAGCAGCTTGGGTACCACTGGTAACTATGGCTACACCTTC; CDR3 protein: CASSLGTTGNYGYTF
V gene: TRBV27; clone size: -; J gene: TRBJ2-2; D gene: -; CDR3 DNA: TGTGCCAGCAGTTTATATAGGGGGGGTACGGGCACCGGGGAGCTGTTTTTT; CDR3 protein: CASSLYRGGTGTGELFF
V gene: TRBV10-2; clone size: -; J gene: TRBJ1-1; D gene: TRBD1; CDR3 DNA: TGCGCCAGCAGTGGGAGGGACAGGTTCCAGAACACTGAAGCTTTCTTT; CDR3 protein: CASSGRDRFQNTEAFF
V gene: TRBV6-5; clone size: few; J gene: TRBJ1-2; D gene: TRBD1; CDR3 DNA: TGTGCCAGCAGTTATACAGGGGGAGGCGGCTACACCTTC; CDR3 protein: CASSYTGGGGYTF
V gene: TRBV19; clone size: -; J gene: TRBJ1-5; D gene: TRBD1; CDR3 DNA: TGTGCCAGTAGCTGGGACAGTCTGAGGCCCCAGCATTTT; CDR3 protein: CASSWDSLRPQHF
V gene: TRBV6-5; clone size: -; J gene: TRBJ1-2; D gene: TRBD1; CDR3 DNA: TGTGCCAGCAGCACCCAACAGGGGAACTATGGCTACACCTTC; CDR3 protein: CASSTQQGNYGYTF
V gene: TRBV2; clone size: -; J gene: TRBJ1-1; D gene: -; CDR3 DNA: TGTGCCAGCAGTACCACGCCTTACCGGGTCTTGGACACTGAAGCTTTCTTT; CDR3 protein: CASSTTPYRVLDTEAFF
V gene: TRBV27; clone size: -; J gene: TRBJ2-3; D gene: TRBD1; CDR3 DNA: TGTGCCAGCAGTTCGGGAATTAGACAGGGCTGGACCACAGATACGCAGTATTTT; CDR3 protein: CASSSGIRQGWTTDTQYF
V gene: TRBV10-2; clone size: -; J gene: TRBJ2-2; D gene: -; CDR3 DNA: TGCGCCAGCAGTGATCGGATCGGGGAAAACACCGGGGAGCTGTTTTTT; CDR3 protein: CASSDRIGENTGELFF
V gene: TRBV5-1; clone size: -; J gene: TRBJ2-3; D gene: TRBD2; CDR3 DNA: TGCGCCAGCAGCTTGGGTGGGACTAGCGGCACAGATACGCAGTATTTT; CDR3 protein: CASSLGGTSGTDTQYF
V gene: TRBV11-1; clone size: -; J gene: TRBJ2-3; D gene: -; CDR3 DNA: TGTGCCAGCAGCGAGGACAGTGCAGGGGATACGCAGTATTTT; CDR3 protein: CASSEDSAGDTQYF
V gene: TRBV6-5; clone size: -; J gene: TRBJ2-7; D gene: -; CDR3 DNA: TGTGCCACTCAGGGACTTTACTACGAGCAGTACTTC; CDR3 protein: CATQGLYYEQYF
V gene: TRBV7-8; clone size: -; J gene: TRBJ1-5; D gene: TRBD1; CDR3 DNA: TGTGCCAGCAACTTAGGGGGCATCAATCAGCCCCAGCATTTT; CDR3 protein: CASNLGGINQPQHF
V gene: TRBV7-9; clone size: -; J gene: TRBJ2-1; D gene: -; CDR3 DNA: TGTGCCAGCAGCTCCCATTGGAATGAGCAGTTCTTC; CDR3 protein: CASSSHWNEQFF
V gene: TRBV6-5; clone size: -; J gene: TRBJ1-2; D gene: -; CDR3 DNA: TGTGCCAGCAGTTACGCACAAGCTAACTATGGTTACACCTTC; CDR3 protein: CASSYAQANYGYTF
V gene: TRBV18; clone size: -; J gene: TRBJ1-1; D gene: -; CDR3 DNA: TGTGCCAGCTCCGAGGGGGACACTGAAGCTTTCTTT; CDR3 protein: CASSEGDTEAFF
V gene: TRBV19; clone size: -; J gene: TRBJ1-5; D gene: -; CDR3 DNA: TGTGCCAGTACTGACGTTCGCAATCAGCCCCAGCATTTT; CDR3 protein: CASTDVRNQPQHF
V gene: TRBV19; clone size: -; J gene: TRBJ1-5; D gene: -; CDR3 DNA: TGTGCCAGTAGTCCACTCTGGAGTAGCAATCAGCCCCAGCATTTT; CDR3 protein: CASSPLWSSNQPQHF
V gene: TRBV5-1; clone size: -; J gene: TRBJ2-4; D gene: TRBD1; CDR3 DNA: TGCGCCAGCAGCTGGGCGGCAGGGGGCGCGACCAAAAACATTCAGTACTTC; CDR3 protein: CASSWAAGGATKNIQYF